Listed below are T cell receptor beta chains from one sample, sequenced in a study of OX40 agonist ivuxolimab in advanced cancers. Profiling relied on immunoSEQ multiplex PCR, and the TCRdb table lists in-frame clones only, not all of them. The sample shows approximately 47,000 clones, about 81% of them seen only once. Source: CD4+ or CD8+ T cells sorted from blood, taken in a trial of the OX40 agonist ivuxolimab. The receptor source for this set is an adult with an advanced solid tumor such as melanoma, head and neck, liver or kidney cancer. Each CDR3 is given without its conserved first and last residue.

v_call,j_call,cdr3_aa
TRBV11-2,NA,ASSSRTGNPYEQY
TRBV5-1,TRBJ2-7,ASSDDRGFSYEQY
TRBV5-1,TRBJ1-6,ASSLEGRDAYNSPLH
TRBV18,TRBJ1-1,ASSPGGDTEAF
TRBV7-2,TRBJ2-7,ASSNPASSGEQY
TRBV5-1,TRBJ2-6,ASSLLPSGRGSGANVLT
TRBV6-6,TRBJ2-7,ASKTSGYEQY
TRBV30,TRBJ1-2,AWSVLGQGVGYT
TRBV11-2,TRBJ2-7,ASSLGPGPPAYEQY
TRBV21-1,TRBJ1-3,ASSKSPRRARYSGNTIY
TRBV11-2,TRBJ2-1,ASRGTSGMYNEQF
TRBV2,TRBJ2-1,ASRSSVPTRYEQF
TRBV7-9,TRBJ1-2,ASSLGQGENYGYT
TRBV4-3,TRBJ1-1,ASSPTAGNTEAF
TRBV20-1,TRBJ1-1,RPQGNTEAF
TRBV2,TRBJ2-2,ASSAQDSGELF
TRBV9,TRBJ2-5,ASSPGLRLETQY
TRBV6-5,TRBJ2-7,ASSYSPQGGYEQY
TRBV19,TRBJ1-2,ASSETGGNYGYT
TRBV6-5,TRBJ2-7,ASSYVRAYEQY
TRBV27,TRBJ2-6,ASTRNGVNVLT
TRBV29-1,TRBJ2-1,SVGLPFRNEQF
TRBV2,TRBJ1-2,ASSESLRSYGYT
TRBV5-5,TRBJ2-7,ASSLVGGSGYEQY
TRBV5-3,TRBJ1-3,ARSRRREKSGNTIY
TRBV6-5,TRBJ1-1,ASSTTGLGAF
TRBV11-2,TRBJ2-3,ASSLSRDTQY
TRBV5-1,TRBJ1-1,ASSLRQGAGTEAF
TRBV2,TRBJ2-5,ASSTDWTQETQY
TRBV18,TRBJ2-7,ASSPSVQSYEQY
TRBV30,TRBJ1-2,AWRFPKGGSDYT
TRBV2,TRBJ2-5,ASTRTSGVQETQY
TRBV11-3,TRBJ2-2,ASSLDSGQNTGELF
TRBV6-5,TRBJ2-3,ASSYGIEGGTDTQY
TRBV27,TRBJ1-2,ASTTFRGSNYGYT
TRBV10-2,TRBJ2-2,ASSDGADRGAGELF
TRBV19,TRBJ2-6,ASTTQAPGANVLT
TRBV2,TRBJ2-2,ASSPQGSGELF
TRBV6-1,TRBJ2-2,ASTATGELF
TRBV7-8,TRBJ1-5,ASSLGGQGAFLRNQPQH
TRBV2,TRBJ1-5,ASSQQYSNQPQH
TRBV18,TRBJ2-7,ASSRQGVDYEQY
TRBV4-1,TRBJ2-7,ASSQVRAPYEQY
TRBV29-1,TRBJ1-1,SVIGGGGEHLNTEAF
TRBV5-6,TRBJ1-4,ASRYRVGNEKLF
TRBV5-1,TRBJ1-1,ASSLGQMNTEAF
TRBV4-3,TRBJ1-1,ASSHYRGEAF
TRBV5-4,TRBJ2-7,ASSLYSGSSYEQY
TRBV30,TRBJ2-2,AWSVNTGDTGELF
TRBV4-2,TRBJ2-1,ASSQEWLAGAYNEQF
TRBV14,TRBJ1-6,ASSQELNSPLH
TRBV6-1,TRBJ1-3,ASSWQGSGNTIY
TRBV19,TRBJ1-2,ASSIGTYYGYT
TRBV19,TRBJ2-7,ASRRTEKYEQY
TRBV27,TRBJ1-1,ASSSGTGWYVTEAF
TRBV5-4,TRBJ1-1,ASQLGRGGNTEAF
TRBV6-4,TRBJ2-1,ASRPLAGGPNEQF
TRBV25-1,TRBJ2-7,ASTKVQGANNEQY
TRBV27,TRBJ2-7,ASRTGWEQY
TRBV5-1,TRBJ2-2,ASSLTYTGELF